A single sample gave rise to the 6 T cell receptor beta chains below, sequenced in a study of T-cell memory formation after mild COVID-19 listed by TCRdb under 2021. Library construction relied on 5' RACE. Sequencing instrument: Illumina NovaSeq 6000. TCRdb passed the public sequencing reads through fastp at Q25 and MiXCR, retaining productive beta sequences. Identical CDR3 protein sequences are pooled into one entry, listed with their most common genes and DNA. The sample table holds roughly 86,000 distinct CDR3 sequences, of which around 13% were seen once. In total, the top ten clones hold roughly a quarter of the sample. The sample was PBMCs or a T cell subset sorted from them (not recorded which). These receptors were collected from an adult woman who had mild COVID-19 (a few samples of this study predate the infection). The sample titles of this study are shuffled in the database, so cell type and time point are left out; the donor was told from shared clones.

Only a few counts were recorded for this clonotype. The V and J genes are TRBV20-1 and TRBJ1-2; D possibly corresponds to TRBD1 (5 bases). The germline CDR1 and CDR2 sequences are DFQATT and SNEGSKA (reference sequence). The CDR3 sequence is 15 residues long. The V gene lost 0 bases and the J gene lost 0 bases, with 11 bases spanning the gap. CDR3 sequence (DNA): TGCAGTGCTAGAGATACTGACAGCACTAACTATGGCTACACCTTC. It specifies CSARDTDSTNYGYTF.

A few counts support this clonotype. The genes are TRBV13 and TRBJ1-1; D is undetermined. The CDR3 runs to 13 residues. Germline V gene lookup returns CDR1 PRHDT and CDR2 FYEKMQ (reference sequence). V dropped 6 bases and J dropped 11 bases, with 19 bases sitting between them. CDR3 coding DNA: TGTGCCAGCAGTCCCGCCCGTGAGGCACGGGCTTTCTTT. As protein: CASSPAREARAFF.

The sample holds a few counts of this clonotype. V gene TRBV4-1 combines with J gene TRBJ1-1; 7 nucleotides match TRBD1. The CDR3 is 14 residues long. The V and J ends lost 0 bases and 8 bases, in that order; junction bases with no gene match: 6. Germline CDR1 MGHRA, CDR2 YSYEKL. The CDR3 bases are TGCGCCAGCAGCCAAGATATGACAGGGCAGGAAGCTTTCTTT. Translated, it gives CASSQDMTGQEAFF.

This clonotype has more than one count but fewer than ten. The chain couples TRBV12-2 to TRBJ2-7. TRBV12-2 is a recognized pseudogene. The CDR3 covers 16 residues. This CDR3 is CASRYLGHFVTYEQYF. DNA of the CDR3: TGTGCAAGTCGCTATCTGGGTCACTTTGTTACCTACGAGCAGTACTTC.

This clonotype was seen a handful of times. The CDR3 loop reads CASSLLLAGVNEQFF. The DNA for the CDR3 is TGTGCCAGCAGTTTACTTCTAGCGGGAGTAAATGAGCAGTTCTTC. V usage is TRBV12-3 or TRBV12-4 and J usage is TRBJ2-1, with 10 bases lining up with TRBD2. The V gene end was trimmed by 2 bases and the J gene end by 7 bases; junction bases not matched to a gene: 5. This CDR3 contains 15 residues.

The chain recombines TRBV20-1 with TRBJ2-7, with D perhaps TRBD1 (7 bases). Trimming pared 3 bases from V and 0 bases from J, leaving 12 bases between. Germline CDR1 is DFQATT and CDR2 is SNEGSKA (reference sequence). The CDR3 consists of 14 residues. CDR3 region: CSARGGQTSYEQYF. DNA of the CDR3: TGCAGTGCTAGGGGGGGACAGACCTCCTACGAGCAGTACTTC.